Below, 30 T cell receptor beta chains from the same sample are listed, as sequenced in a study of T cells in Graves' hyperthyroidism and ophthalmopathy. The source material, RNA transcripts, was used to amplify TCR beta CDR3 regions. HTBI primers were employed in a first-round RT-PCR of the TCR CDR3. TCRdb reprocessed the multiplex PCR reads with MiXCR, giving one entry per CDR3 protein. This sample carries approximately 560,000 distinct CDR3 sequences, approximately 14% of them seen once, and the ten largest clones take roughly 6.6%. Sequencing was performed on blood. The receptors stem from a woman in her thirties with Graves' hyperthyroidism.

Many counts were recorded for this clonotype. This chain connects TRBV27 to TRBJ2-1; D ambiguous. Trimming pared 5 bases from V and 0 bases from J, leaving 11 bases between. Germline V CDR1 and CDR2: MNHEY, SMNVEV (reference sequence). This CDR3 has 15 residues. The DNA of the CDR3 is TGTGCCAGCAGTCAAGGGTTTGGCTCCTACAATGAGCAGTTCTTC. It encodes CASSQGFGSYNEQFF.

This clonotype was seen repeatedly, ten times or more. This chain uses TRBV2 with TRBJ2-1; TRBD2 is a possible D gene (6 bases). The CDR3 contains 15 residues. Per germline, CDR1 SNHLY and CDR2 FYNNEI. Trimming removed 6 bases from V and 5 bases from J, with 17 bases in between. CDR3 sequence (DNA): TGTGCCAGCAGACTCGGGGACTTAACCAACAATGAGCAGTTCTTC. Its protein is CASRLGDLTNNEQFF. Full variable domain (missing parts from reference TRBV2 and TRBJ2-1): EPEVTQTPSHQVTQMGQEVILRCVPISNHLYFYWYRQILGQKVEFLVSFYNNEISEKSEIFDDQFSVERPDGSNFTLKIRSTKLEDSAMYFCASRLGDLTNNEQFFGPGTRLTVL.

This clonotype was observed many times. In DNA, the CDR3 is TGCAGTGCTTATGATTCCTACGAGCAGTACTTC. Amino acids: CSAYDSYEQYF. The J gene is TRBJ2-7, the V gene TRBV20-1; D is unresolved. The CDR3 contains 11 residues. The V and J ends lost 5 bases and 1 base respectively, with 6 bases between them. The germline V gene encodes CDR1 DFQATT and CDR2 SNEGSKA (reference sequence).

This clonotype was counted ten times or more. V usage is TRBV6-1 and J usage is TRBJ2-1, with D possibly being TRBD1 or TRBD2 (5 bases each). V was clipped by 8 bases and J by 1 base, with 12 bases between them. The germline V gene has CDR1 MNHNS and CDR2 SASEGT. The CDR3 runs to 14 residues. CDR3 bases: TGTGCCAGCGCCGGGACCCTATCCTACAATGAGCAGTTCTTC. This translates into CASAGTLSYNEQFF.

This clonotype was recorded many times. The chain employs TRBV7-2 and TRBJ2-1; TRBD2 matches at 8 bases. Germline V CDR1 and CDR2: SGHTA, FQGNSA. V lost 4 bases and J lost 6; bases outside the gene matches: 14. The CDR3 extends over 17 amino acids. The CDR3 loop is CASSSHPTSGILNEQFF. CDR3 in DNA: TGTGCCAGCAGCTCCCACCCCACTAGCGGTATTCTCAATGAGCAGTTCTTC.

In its sample, this clonotype was seen a few times. The V gene is TRBV29-1, the J gene TRBJ2-7, with D perhaps matching TRBD1 or TRBD2 (5 bases each). The CDR3 length is 13 residues. V lost 6 bases, J lost 4 bases, and 16 bases lay in between. CDR1 and CDR2 from the germline V gene are SQVTM and ANQGSEA. CDR3 in amino acids: CSVGTVGRYEQYF. CDR3 bases: TGCAGCGTAGGGACCGTTGGCCGTTACGAGCAGTACTTC.

A word on this clonotype: A much bigger clone sits one base away, suggesting this may be a read error. J is TRBJ2-1 and V is TRBV18, with 8 bases identical to TRBD2. Germline V gene lookup returns CDR1 KGHSH and CDR2 LQKENI. V lost 5 bases, J lost 7 bases, and 13 bases stayed unmatched. This CDR3 spans 16 amino acids. The CDR3 region has the DNA TGTGCCAGCTCAGCCACCGAGCGGGAGACTTTGAATGAGCAGTTCTTC. Amino acid sequence: CASSATERETLNEQFF. The full variable domain, in which reference TRBV18 and TRBJ2-1 provide the parts outside the CDR3, is NAGVMQNPRHLVRRRGQEARLRCSPMKGHSHVYWYRQLPEEGLKFMVYLQKENIIDESGMPKERFSAEFPKEGPSILRIQQVVRGDSAAYFCASSATERETLNEQFFGPGTRLTVL.

The V gene is TRBV19, the J gene TRBJ1-2, with D perhaps matching TRBD1 (5 bases). The germline CDR1 and CDR2 sequences are LNHDA and SQIVND (reference sequence). The CDR3 contains 11 residues. Trimming stripped 8 bases from V and 8 bases from J, with 12 bases between. As DNA, the CDR3 is TGTGCCAGTGATGGGCAGGGAGGCTACACCTTC. This gives the protein CASDGQGGYTF.

This sequence joins TRBV18 and TRBJ1-2, with 8 nucleotides matching TRBD1. Trimming removed 6 bases from V and 4 bases from J; junction bases left unmatched: 13. Per the germline V gene, CDR1 is KGHSH and CDR2 is LQKENI. This CDR3 has 16 residues. The CDR3 region has the DNA TGTGCCAGCTCCACATACACAGGGGGAGACGCCTATGGCTACACCTTC. Encoded protein: CASSTYTGGDAYGYTF.

This clonotype showed up many times. The chain recombines TRBV30 with TRBJ1-1; perhaps TRBD1 as D (6 bases). V was shortened by 2 bases and J by 0 bases, with 13 bases between the two germline ends. The CDR3 has 15 amino acids. From germline, CDR1 is GTSNPN and CDR2 SVGIG (reference sequence). The CDR3 sequence is CAWSPITGMNTEAFF. The CDR3 nucleotides read TGTGCCTGGAGTCCTATCACAGGGATGAACACTGAAGCTTTCTTT.

This clonotype was counted only a few times. This chain uses TRBV29-1 with TRBJ2-7, with D possibly being TRBD1 (5 bases). Trimming shortened V by 7 bases and J by 7 bases, and 20 bases separated the two germline ends. The CDR3 covers 13 residues. Germline values: CDR1 SQVTM, CDR2 ANQGSEA. CDR3 residues: CSAHRQGASEQYF. CDR3 coding DNA: TGCAGCGCCCATCGGCAGGGCGCTTCTGAGCAGTACTTC.

A note on this clonotype: Possible read error: a much larger clone is one base away. This chain uses TRBV5-1 with TRBJ2-7, with 7 bases fitting TRBD1. Germline CDR1 SGHRS, CDR2 YFSETQ. The CDR3 is 15 residues long. The CDR3 spells CANSLVSTGTGEQYF. The CDR3 coding sequence is TGCGCCAACAGCTTGGTGTCGACAGGGACGGGGGAGCAGTACTTC.

This clonotype was seen repeatedly, ten times or more. The rearrangement joins TRBV28 to TRBJ2-6; no definite D call. V dropped 6 bases and J dropped 0 bases, with 3 bases sitting between them. The CDR3 runs 13 residues. The germline CDR1 and CDR2 sequences are MDHEN and SYDVKM. The CDR3 DNA follows: TGTGCCAGCAGGGACTCTGGGGCCAACGTCCTGACTTTC. It translates to CASRDSGANVLTF.

There are a few counts of this clonotype. The chain combines TRBV19 with TRBJ1-2; TRBD1 might be the D (5 bases). The CDR3 extends over 12 amino acids. Germline-derived CDR1 and CDR2 are LNHDA and SQIVND (reference sequence). Deletions cut 4 bases from V and 5 bases from J, with 8 bases between. CDR3 coding DNA: TGTGCCAGTAGTACCACAGGATATGGCTACACCTTC. Amino acids: CASSTTGYGYTF.

In its sample, this clonotype was seen many times. The V gene is TRBV12-3 or TRBV12-4, the J gene TRBJ1-1; D uncertain. V lost 3 bases and J lost 1, with 9 bases in between. This CDR3 is built from 14 residues. The CDR3: CASSFTSGNTEAFF. CDR3 coding DNA: TGTGCCAGCAGTTTCACATCGGGGAACACTGAAGCTTTCTTT.

The gene calls are TRBV7-8 and TRBJ1-2; weak D call: TRBD1 (6 bases). The CDR3 length is 13 residues. Germline V gene lookup returns CDR1 SGHVS and CDR2 FQNEAQ. V dropped 0 bases and J dropped 6 bases, with 8 bases sitting between them. CDR3 in amino acids: CASSLAYRDGYTF. DNA of the CDR3: TGTGCCAGCAGCTTAGCCTACAGGGATGGCTACACCTTC.

This clonotype has at least ten counts. DNA for the CDR3: TGCAGTGCTAGAGTTGCGGGGGCTAATTCCTACGAGCAGTACTTC. This codes for CSARVAGANSYEQYF. The chain links TRBV20-1 to TRBJ2-7, with D perhaps matching TRBD2 (7 bases). The ends were cut back, 1 base at V and 1 base at J, with 14 bases in the middle. CDR1 DFQATT and CDR2 SNEGSKA come from the germline V gene (reference sequence). The CDR3 is 15 residues long.

In this sample, this clonotype turned up many times. The CDR3 bases are TGTGCCAGCAGTTTGGGGACCGGGACTAGCAATGAGCAGTTCTTC. Residues: CASSLGTGTSNEQFF. The gene calls are TRBV27 and TRBJ2-1, with 8 positions matching TRBD2. CDR1 MNHEY and CDR2 SMNVEV come from the germline V gene (reference sequence). This CDR3 is built from 15 residues. V gave up 3 bases and J gave up 6 bases; unmatched junction bases: 7.

This clonotype was observed a handful of times. This chain joins TRBV9 and TRBJ2-2, with 10 bases aligning to TRBD2. Germline V gives CDR1 SGDLS, CDR2 YYNGEE. J was trimmed by 4 bases and V by 2 bases; bases with no gene match: 2. This CDR3 comprises 15 residues. This chain's CDR3 is CASSVSSGSTGELFF. As DNA, the CDR3 is TGTGCCAGCAGCGTGTCTAGCGGGAGCACCGGGGAGCTGTTTTTT.

The chain couples TRBV6-1 to TRBJ1-6; perhaps TRBD1 as D (5 bases). The V end was cut by 3 bases, the J end by 7 bases, with 13 bases between. The length of the CDR3 is 15 residues. CDR1 and CDR2 from the germline V gene are MNHNS and SASEGT. This chain's CDR3 is CASSDGAYSNSPLHF. Here the CDR3 DNA reads TGTGCCAGCAGTGACGGGGCTTATTCAAATTCACCCCTCCACTTT.

This clonotype turned up a few times. V usage is TRBV19 and J usage is TRBJ2-1, with D perhaps TRBD2 (6 bases). Germline V gene lookup returns CDR1 LNHDA and CDR2 SQIVND (reference sequence). V gave up 3 bases and J gave up 10 bases, with 19 bases separating them. This CDR3 is built from 15 residues. The CDR3 sequence: CASSIGGIEPREQFF. As DNA, the CDR3 is TGTGCCAGTAGTATCGGCGGGATAGAACCCAGGGAGCAGTTCTTC.

There are a few counts of this clonotype. V gene TRBV7-8 combines with J gene TRBJ2-7; no firm D call. V was cut by 1 base and J by 0 bases, with 13 bases left in between. There are 16 residues in the CDR3. The germline V gene encodes CDR1 SGHVS and CDR2 FQNEAQ. The chain's CDR3 is CASSLGQIRSSYEQYF. The CDR3 DNA is TGTGCCAGCAGCTTAGGGCAGATCCGGAGCTCCTACGAGCAGTACTTC.

The chain is built from TRBV7-2 and TRBJ2-7, with 7 bases fitting TRBD2. The CDR3 spans 14 residues. CDR1 and CDR2 (germline): SGHTA, FQGNSA. V trimming: 3 bases; J trimming: 6 bases; junction bases outside the gene matches: 8. CDR3 residues: CASSFLAGATEQYF. CDR3 nucleotides: TGTGCCAGCAGCTTTCTCGCGGGAGCGACCGAGCAGTACTTC.

The chain has TRBV5-6 and TRBJ2-1, with 8 bases matching TRBD2. V dropped 4 bases and J dropped 7; count of bases not matched to a gene: 13. The CDR3 consists of 16 residues. Germline-derived CDR1 and CDR2 are SGHDT and YYEEEE. The CDR3 reads CASSRRETSVQNEQFF. Here the CDR3 DNA reads TGTGCCAGCAGCAGGCGCGAGACTAGCGTTCAAAATGAGCAGTTCTTC.

This clonotype was seen repeatedly, ten times or more. The CDR3 DNA sequence: TGTGCCAGCAGCCCCAGTTTGACGTTTATTGACGAGCAGTACTTC. Translated: CASSPSLTFIDEQYF. This sequence joins TRBV7-2 and TRBJ2-7; D is ambiguous. The CDR3 length is 15 residues. V lost 5 bases and J 5 bases, leaving 19 bases between the germline ends. Germline loops: CDR1 SGHTA, CDR2 FQGNSA.

This clonotype came up many times. This chain connects TRBV5-1 to TRBJ1-1; D is perhaps TRBD1 (6 bases). Germline lookup yields CDR1 SGHRS and CDR2 YFSETQ. This CDR3 region has 14 residues. V lost 4 bases and J 4 bases, leaving 14 bases between the germline ends. The DNA of the CDR3 is TGCGCCAGCAGCCTATCAGGGGCGGGCACTGAAGCTTTCTTT. This gives the protein CASSLSGAGTEAFF. The entire variable domain, with the rest obtained from reference TRBV5-1 and TRBJ1-1, is as follows: KAGVTQTPRYLIKTRGQQVTLSCSPISGHRSVSWYQQTPGQGLQFLFEYFSETQRNKGNFPGRFSGRQFSNSRSEMNVSTLELGDSALYLCASSLSGAGTEAFFGQGTRLTVV.

This clonotype occurred many times. The chain employs TRBV12-3 or TRBV12-4 and TRBJ1-4; D might be TRBD1 (5 bases). Trimming removed 4 bases at V and 5 bases at J, with 17 bases between. The CDR3 totals 16 residues. The CDR3 spells CASSSFARDGNEKLFF. DNA for the CDR3: TGTGCCAGCAGTTCTTTTGCCCGGGACGGCAATGAAAAACTGTTTTTT.

This clonotype showed up just a few times. The J gene is TRBJ1-2, the V gene TRBV6-1; no clear D gene. Germline CDR1 MNHNS, CDR2 SASEGT. Between the trimmed V and J ends, which lost 6 bases and 7 bases, there was a span of 15 bases. This CDR3 spans 13 amino acids. The CDR3 here is CASRAVDEGGYTF. CDR3 sequence (DNA): TGTGCCAGCAGAGCGGTGGATGAAGGTGGCTACACCTTC.

This clonotype was recorded at least ten times. The V gene is TRBV6-1, the J gene TRBJ2-3; no clear D. V lost 6 bases to trimming and J lost 6 bases, with 10 bases between them. CDR3 length equals 12 residues. Germline V CDR1 and CDR2: MNHNS, SASEGT. The CDR3 DNA reads as TGTGCCAGCAGAAAGGACCGGGATACGCAGTATTTT. Translation gives CASRKDRDTQYF.

V and J are TRBV20-1 and TRBJ1-1; possibly TRBD1 for D (6 bases). This CDR3 contains 16 residues. Trimming shortened V by 2 bases and J by 0 bases, and 16 bases separated the two germline ends. CDR1 DFQATT and CDR2 SNEGSKA come from the germline V gene (reference sequence). The CDR3 nucleotides are TGCAGTGCTAGACTCCTTGGGGGGGGGCTGAACACTGAAGCTTTCTTT. As protein: CSARLLGGGLNTEAFF.